The 7 T cell receptor beta chains below all came from one sample that was sequenced in a study of breast tumors, draining lymph nodes, adjacent tissues. TCRdb called the multiplex PCR reads again in MiXCR, with one record for every CDR3 protein. The profile shows roughly 260,000 distinct CDR3 sequences, roughly 30% of them singletons. The lymph nodes were axillary draining lymph nodes from breast cancer patients. Material for sequencing was axillary lymph node tissue. These receptors came from a female donor with breast cancer. Some clones in this sample may be carry-over from other donors' samples.

This CDR3 is CASSLVQGPGEQYF. The DNA of the CDR3 is TGTGCCAGCAGTTTAGTACAGGGTCCGGGCGAGCAGTACTTC. The chain is built from TRBV27 and TRBJ2-7, with D tentatively TRBD1 (6 bases). Germline V gene sequence: CDR1 MNHEY, CDR2 SMNVEV (reference sequence). V lost 2 bases to trimming and J lost 6 bases, with 14 bases between them. The CDR3 has 14 amino acids.

For this clonotype: Given a much more abundant clone one base away, this may be a read error. This sequence joins TRBV4-1 and TRBJ1-2, with 10 bases aligning to TRBD1. The CDR3 length is 14 residues. CDR1 and CDR2 (germline): MGHRA, YSYEKL. CDR3: CASSQGQGVLGYTF. CDR3 sequence (DNA): TGTGCCAGCAGCCAAGGACAGGGGGTGTTGGGCTACACCTTC.

The chain recombines TRBV30 with TRBJ2-7, with D perhaps being TRBD1 or TRBD2 (5 bases each). Germline CDR1 is GTSNPN and CDR2 is SVGIG (reference sequence). The CDR3 has 12 amino acids. Trimming shortened V by 0 bases and J by 12 bases, and 15 bases separated the two germline ends. The CDR3 reads CAWSVRDRELYF. DNA of the CDR3: TGTGCCTGGAGTGTAAGGGACCGAGAATTGTACTTC.

This clonotype was detected many times. The rearrangement uses TRBV19 and TRBJ2-1, with D unresolved. The germline V gene encodes CDR1 LNHDA and CDR2 SQIVND (reference sequence). Deletions cut 7 bases from V and 3 bases from J, with 13 bases between. The CDR3 covers 14 residues. The CDR3 DNA reads as TGTGCCAGTAATTTGGGTGGAGTCTACAATGAGCAGTTCTTC. This gives the protein CASNLGGVYNEQFF.

This chain links TRBV6-1 with TRBJ1-4, with 9 bases matching TRBD1. Germline V gene lookup returns CDR1 MNHNS and CDR2 SASEGT. The CDR3 is 13 residues long. Germline trimming cut 3 bases from V and 9 bases from J; bases unmatched to any gene: 2. DNA of the CDR3: TGTGCCAGCAGTGAGGGGACAGGGAAAAAACTGTTTTTT. Translated: CASSEGTGKKLFF.

V gene TRBV15 combines with J gene TRBJ2-3; TRBD1 might be the D (6 bases). Trimming removed 0 bases at V and 4 bases at J, with 11 bases between. This CDR3 is built from 15 residues. Germline CDR1 is LNHNV and CDR2 is YYDKDF (reference sequence). CDR3 sequence (DNA): TGTGCCACCAGCAGAGATTCAGGGGCGGCAGATACGCAGTATTTT. It specifies CATSRDSGAADTQYF.

A remark on this clonotype: Since a much larger clone is just one base distant, this may be a read error. V usage is TRBV10-3 and J usage is TRBJ1-3; 9 bases map to TRBD1. The CDR3 consists of 15 residues. V shed 6 bases and J 6 bases; nucleotides not matched to a gene: 9. Germline CDR1 ENHRY, CDR2 SYGVKD. CDR3 protein: CAIRDKQGAENTIYF. DNA for the CDR3: TGTGCCATCAGGGACAAACAGGGGGCAGAAAACACCATATATTTT.